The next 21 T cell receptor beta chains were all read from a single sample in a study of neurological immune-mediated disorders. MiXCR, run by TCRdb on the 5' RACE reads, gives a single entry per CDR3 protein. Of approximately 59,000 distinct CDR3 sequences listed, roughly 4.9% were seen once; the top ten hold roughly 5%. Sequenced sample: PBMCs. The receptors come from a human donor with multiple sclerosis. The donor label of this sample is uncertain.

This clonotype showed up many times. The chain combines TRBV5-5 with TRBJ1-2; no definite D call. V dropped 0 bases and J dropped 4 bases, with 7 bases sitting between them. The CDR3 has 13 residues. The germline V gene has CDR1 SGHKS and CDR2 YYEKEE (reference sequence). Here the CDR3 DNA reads TGTGCCAGCAGCTTGGAATCCGCCTATGGCTACACCTTC. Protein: CASSLESAYGYTF.

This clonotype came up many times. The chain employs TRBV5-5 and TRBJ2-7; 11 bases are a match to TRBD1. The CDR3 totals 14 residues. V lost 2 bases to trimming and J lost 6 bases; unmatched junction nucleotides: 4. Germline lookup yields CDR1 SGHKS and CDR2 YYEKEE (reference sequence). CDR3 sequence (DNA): TGTGCCAGCAGCTTATCCGGGACAGGGGGCGAGCAGTACTTC. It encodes CASSLSGTGGEQYF.

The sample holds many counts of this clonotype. In nucleotides, the CDR3 is TGCAGTGGCAACATGGATTCTAATTCACCCCTCCACTTT. Translated: CSGNMDSNSPLHF. The chain couples TRBV20-1 to TRBJ1-6, with no clear D. V lost 7 bases, J lost 6 bases, and 13 bases lay in between. The germline gives CDR1 DFQATT, CDR2 SNEGSKA (reference sequence). The CDR3 has 13 amino acids.

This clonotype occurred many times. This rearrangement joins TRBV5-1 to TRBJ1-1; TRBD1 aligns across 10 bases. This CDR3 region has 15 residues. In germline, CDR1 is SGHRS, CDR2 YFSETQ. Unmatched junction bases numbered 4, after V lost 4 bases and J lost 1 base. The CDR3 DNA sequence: TGCGCCAGCAGCACGGGACAGGGGTGGAACACTGAAGCTTTCTTT. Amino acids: CASSTGQGWNTEAFF. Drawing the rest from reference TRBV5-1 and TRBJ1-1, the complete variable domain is KAGVTQTPRYLIKTRGQQVTLSCSPISGHRSVSWYQQTPGQGLQFLFEYFSETQRNKGNFPGRFSGRQFSNSRSEMNVSTLELGDSALYLCASSTGQGWNTEAFFGQGTRLTVV.

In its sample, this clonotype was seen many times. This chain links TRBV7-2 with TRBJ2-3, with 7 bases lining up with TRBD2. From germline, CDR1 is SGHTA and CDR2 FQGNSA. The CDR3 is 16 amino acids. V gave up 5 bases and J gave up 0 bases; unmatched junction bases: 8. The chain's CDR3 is CASSRSGLVSTDTQYF. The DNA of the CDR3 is TGTGCCAGCAGCCGATCAGGACTAGTGAGCACAGATACGCAGTATTTT. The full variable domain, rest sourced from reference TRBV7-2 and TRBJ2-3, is GAGVSQSPSNKVTEKGKDVELRCDPISGHTALYWYRQSLGQGLEFLIYFQGNSAPDKSGLPSDRFSAERTGGSVSTLTIQRTQQEDSAVYLCASSRSGLVSTDTQYFGPGTRLTVL.

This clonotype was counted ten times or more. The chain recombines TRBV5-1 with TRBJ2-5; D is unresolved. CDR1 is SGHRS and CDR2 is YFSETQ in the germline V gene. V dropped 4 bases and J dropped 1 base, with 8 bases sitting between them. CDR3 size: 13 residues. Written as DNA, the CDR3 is TGCGCCAGCAGCCCGACGGGCCAAGAGACCCAGTACTTC. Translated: CASSPTGQETQYF.

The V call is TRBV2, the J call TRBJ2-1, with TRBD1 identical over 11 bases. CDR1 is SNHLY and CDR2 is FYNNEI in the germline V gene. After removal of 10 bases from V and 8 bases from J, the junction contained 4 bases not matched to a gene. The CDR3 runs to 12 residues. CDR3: CATRTGGDEQFF. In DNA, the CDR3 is TGTGCCACTCGGACAGGGGGCGATGAGCAGTTCTTC. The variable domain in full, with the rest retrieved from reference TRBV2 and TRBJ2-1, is EPEVTQTPSHQVTQMGQEVILRCVPISNHLYFYWYRQILGQKVEFLVSFYNNEISEKSEIFDDQFSVERPDGSNFTLKIRSTKLEDSAMYFCATRTGGDEQFFGPGTRLTVL.

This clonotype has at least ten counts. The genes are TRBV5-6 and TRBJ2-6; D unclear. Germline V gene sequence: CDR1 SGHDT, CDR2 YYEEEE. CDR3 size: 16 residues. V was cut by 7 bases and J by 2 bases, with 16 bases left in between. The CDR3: CASGYRAGAGANVLTF. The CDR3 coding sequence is TGTGCCAGCGGCTACCGCGCAGGAGCTGGGGCCAACGTCCTGACTTTC. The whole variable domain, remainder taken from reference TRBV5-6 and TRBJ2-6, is DAGVTQSPTHLIKTRGQQVTLRCSPKSGHDTVSWYQQALGQGPQFIFQYYEEEERQRGNFPDRFSGHQFPNYSSELNVNALLLGDSALYLCASGYRAGAGANVLTFGAGSRLTVL.

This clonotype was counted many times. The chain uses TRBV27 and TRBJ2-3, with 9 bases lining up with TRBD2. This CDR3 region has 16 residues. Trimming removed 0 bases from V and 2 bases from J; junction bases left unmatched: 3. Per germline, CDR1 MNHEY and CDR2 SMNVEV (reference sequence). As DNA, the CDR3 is TGTGCCAGCAGTTTATCCCCTAGCGGGGTCACAGATACGCAGTATTTT. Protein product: CASSLSPSGVTDTQYF.

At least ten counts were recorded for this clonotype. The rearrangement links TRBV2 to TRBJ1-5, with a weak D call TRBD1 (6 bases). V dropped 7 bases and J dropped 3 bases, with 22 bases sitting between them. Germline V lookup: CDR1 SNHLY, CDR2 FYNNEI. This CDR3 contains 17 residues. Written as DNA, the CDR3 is TGTGCCAGCACCCTACTCGGGGGACTGGGGGCCAATCAGCCCCAGCATTTT. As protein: CASTLLGGLGANQPQHF.

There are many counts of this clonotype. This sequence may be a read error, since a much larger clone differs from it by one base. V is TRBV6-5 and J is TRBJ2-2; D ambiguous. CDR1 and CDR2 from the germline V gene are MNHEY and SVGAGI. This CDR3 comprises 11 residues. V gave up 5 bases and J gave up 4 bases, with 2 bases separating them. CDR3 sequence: CASSTTGELFF. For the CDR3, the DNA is TGTGCCAGCAGTACCACCGGGGAGCTGTTTTTT.

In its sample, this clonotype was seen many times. CDR3 DNA: TGCAGTGCTACTCGAAACCGGTTTGATGAAAAACTGTTTTTT. Its translation is CSATRNRFDEKLFF. The chain uses TRBV20-1 and TRBJ1-4; D ambiguous. Trimming removed 4 bases from V and 6 bases from J, with 15 bases in between. The CDR3 has 14 residues. Germline assignment: CDR1 DFQATT and CDR2 SNEGSKA (reference sequence).

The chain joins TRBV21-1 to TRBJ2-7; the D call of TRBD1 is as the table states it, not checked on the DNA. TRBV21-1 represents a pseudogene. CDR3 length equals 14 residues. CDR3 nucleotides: TGTGCCAGCAGCAAATGGGGGGGAGAGGACGAGCAGTACTTC. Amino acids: CASSKWGGEDEQYF.

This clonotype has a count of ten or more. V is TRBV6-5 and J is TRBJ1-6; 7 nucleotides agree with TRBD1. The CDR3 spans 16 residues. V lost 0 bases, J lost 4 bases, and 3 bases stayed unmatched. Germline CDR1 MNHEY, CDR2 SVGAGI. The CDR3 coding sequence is TGTGCCAGCAGTTACTCAGGGGGCGCGTATAATTCACCCCTCCACTTT. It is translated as CASSYSGGAYNSPLHF.

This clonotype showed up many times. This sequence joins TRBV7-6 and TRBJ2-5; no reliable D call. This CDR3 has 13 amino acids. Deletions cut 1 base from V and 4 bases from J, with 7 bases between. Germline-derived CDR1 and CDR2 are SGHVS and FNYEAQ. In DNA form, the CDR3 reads TGTGCCAGCAGCTTAGAGCTGCGAGAGACCCAGTACTTC. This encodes CASSLELRETQYF.

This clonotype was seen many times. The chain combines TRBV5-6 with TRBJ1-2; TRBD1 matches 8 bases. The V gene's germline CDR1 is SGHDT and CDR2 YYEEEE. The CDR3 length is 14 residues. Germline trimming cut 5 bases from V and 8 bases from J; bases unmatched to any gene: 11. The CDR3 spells CASRSGTGVEGYTF. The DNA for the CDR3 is TGTGCCAGCAGATCCGGGACAGGAGTGGAAGGCTACACCTTC. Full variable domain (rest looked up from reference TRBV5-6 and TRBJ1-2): DAGVTQSPTHLIKTRGQQVTLRCSPKSGHDTVSWYQQALGQGPQFIFQYYEEEERQRGNFPDRFSGHQFPNYSSELNVNALLLGDSALYLCASRSGTGVEGYTFGSGTRLTVV.

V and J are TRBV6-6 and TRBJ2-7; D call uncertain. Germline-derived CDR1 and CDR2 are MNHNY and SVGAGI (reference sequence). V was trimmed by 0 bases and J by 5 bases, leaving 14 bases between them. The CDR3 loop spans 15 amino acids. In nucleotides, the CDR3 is TGTGCCAGCAGTTACTCCAACCTTCGGCGCGACGAGCAGTACTTC. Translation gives CASSYSNLRRDEQYF.

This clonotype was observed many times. CDR3 nucleotide sequence: TGCAGTGCTAGAGAGCAGGGGGGAAACACCATATATTTT. It translates to CSAREQGGNTIYF. The V call is TRBV20-1, the J call TRBJ1-3; a possible D gene is TRBD1 (6 bases). The germline V gene has CDR1 DFQATT and CDR2 SNEGSKA (reference sequence). The CDR3 runs to 13 residues. The V gene lost 0 bases and the J gene lost 4 bases, with 7 bases spanning the gap.

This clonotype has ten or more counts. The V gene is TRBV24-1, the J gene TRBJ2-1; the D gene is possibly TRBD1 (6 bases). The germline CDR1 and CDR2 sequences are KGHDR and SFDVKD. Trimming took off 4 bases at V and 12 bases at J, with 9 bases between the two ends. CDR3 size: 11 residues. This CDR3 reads CATSEGGPQFF. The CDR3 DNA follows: TGTGCCACCAGTGAAGGGGGACCGCAGTTCTTC.

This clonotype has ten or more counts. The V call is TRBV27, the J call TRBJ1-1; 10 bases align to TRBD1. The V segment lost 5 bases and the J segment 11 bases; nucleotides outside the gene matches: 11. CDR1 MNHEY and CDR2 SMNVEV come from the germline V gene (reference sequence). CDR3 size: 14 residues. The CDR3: CASSTGDRGRMAFF. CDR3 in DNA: TGTGCCAGCAGTACCGGGGACAGGGGACGGATGGCTTTCTTT.

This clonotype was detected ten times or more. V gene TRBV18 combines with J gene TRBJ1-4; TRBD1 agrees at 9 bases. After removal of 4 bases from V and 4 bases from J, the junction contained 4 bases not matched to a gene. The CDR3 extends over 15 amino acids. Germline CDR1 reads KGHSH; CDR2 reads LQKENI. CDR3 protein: CASSRGQGSNEKLFF. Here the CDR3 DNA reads TGTGCCAGCTCACGGGGACAGGGAAGTAATGAAAAACTGTTTTTT.